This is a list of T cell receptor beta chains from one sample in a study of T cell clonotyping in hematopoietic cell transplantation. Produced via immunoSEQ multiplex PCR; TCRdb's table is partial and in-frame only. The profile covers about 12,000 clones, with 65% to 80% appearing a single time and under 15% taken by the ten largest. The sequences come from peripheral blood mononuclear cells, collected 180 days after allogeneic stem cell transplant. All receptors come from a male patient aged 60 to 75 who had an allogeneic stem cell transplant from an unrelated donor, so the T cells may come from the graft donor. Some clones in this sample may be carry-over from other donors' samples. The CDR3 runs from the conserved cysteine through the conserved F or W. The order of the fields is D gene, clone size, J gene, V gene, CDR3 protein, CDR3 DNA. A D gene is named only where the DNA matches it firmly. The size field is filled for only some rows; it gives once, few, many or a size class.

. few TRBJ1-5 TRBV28 CASSLGHNQPQHF TGTGCCAGCAGTTTGGGTCACAATCAGCCCCAGCATTTT
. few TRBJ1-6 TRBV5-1 CASSSPTGSPLHF TGCGCCAGCAGCTCCCCGACAGGTTCACCCCTCCACTTT
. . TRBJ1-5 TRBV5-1 CASSPWTDQPQHF TGCGCCAGCAGCCCCTGGACAGATCAGCCCCAGCATTTT
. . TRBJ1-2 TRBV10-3 CAISPQGIYGYTF TGTGCCATCAGTCCCCAGGGGATATATGGCTACACCTTC
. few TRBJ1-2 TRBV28 CASSLADYGYTF TGTGCCAGCAGTTTAGCGGACTATGGCTACACCTTC
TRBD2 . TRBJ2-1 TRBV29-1 CSVNNAGVGGGEQFF TGCAGCGTTAATAACGCGGGGGTTGGGGGGGGTGAGCAGTTCTTC
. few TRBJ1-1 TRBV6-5 CASSYRSTMNTEAFF TGTGCCAGCAGTTACCGGTCCACGATGAACACTGAAGCTTTCTTT
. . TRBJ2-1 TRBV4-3 CAAGSYNEQFF TGCGCCGCCGGGTCCTACAATGAGCAGTTCTTC
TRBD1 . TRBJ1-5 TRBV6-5 CASSLGTGNQPQHF TGTGCCAGCAGTTTGGGGACAGGGAATCAGCCCCAGCATTTT
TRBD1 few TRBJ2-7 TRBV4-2 CASSQDRDLYYEQYF TGTGCCAGCAGCCAGGACAGGGACCTCTACTACGAGCAGTACTTC
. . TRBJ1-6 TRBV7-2 CASSSWGGEPLHF TGTGCCAGCAGCTCCTGGGGGGGGGAACCCCTCCACTTT
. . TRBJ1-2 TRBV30 CAWSVQQGNGYTF TGTGCCTGGAGTGTACAACAGGGTAATGGCTACACCTTC
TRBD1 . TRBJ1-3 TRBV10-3 CAIKRDRASGNTIYF TGTGCCATCAAGAGGGACAGGGCCTCTGGAAACACCATATATTTT
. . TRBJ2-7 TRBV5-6 CASTDSSYEQYF TGTGCCAGCACCGACAGCTCCTACGAGCAGTACTTC
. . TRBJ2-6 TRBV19 CASSMKQLGLTGANVLTF TGTGCCAGTAGTATGAAACAGCTCGGGCTTACTGGGGCCAACGTCCTGACTTTC
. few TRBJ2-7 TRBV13 CASSPWADRSYEQYF TGTGCCAGCAGCCCGTGGGCCGACAGGTCCTACGAGCAGTACTTC
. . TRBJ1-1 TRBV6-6 CASSSGPLNTEAFF TGTGCCAGCAGCTCGGGACCTCTGAACACTGAAGCTTTCTTT
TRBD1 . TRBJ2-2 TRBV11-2 CASSFTGGAVAVTGELFF TGTGCCAGCAGCTTCACAGGGGGCGCAGTCGCCGTTACCGGGGAGCTGTTTTTT
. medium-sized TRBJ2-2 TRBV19 CASSIESGWGTNTGELFF TGTGCCAGTAGTATAGAAAGCGGGTGGGGAACGAACACCGGGGAGCTGTTTTTT
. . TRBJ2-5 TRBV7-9 CASSLNIPTEKYF TGTGCCAGCAGCTTAAACATACCAACCGAAAAGTACTTC
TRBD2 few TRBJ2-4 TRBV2 CASSDYSGGANIQYF TGTGCCAGCAGTGATTATAGCGGGGGGGCGAACATTCAGTACTTC
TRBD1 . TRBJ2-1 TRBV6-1 CASSDGTGMGEQFF TGTGCCAGCAGTGACGGGACAGGGATGGGTGAGCAGTTCTTC
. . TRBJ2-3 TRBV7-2 CASSPVTSTDTQYF TGTGCCAGCAGCCCTGTGACTAGCACAGATACGCAGTATTTT